This T cell receptor beta chain was identified during a study of T cell changes during pregnancy in multiple sclerosis. The assay was immunoSEQ multiplex PCR, and TCRdb's table has in-frame clones only and misses some. The sample shows about 73,000 clones, approximately 94% of them seen only once. The CDR3 contains 14 residues. Specimen: peripheral blood, collected in the second trimester of pregnancy. The chain has TRBV21-1 and TRBJ1-1. TRBV21-1 is a pseudogene segment. The TCR was taken from a female donor in good health, enrolled as a control in a pregnancy study. The CDR3 DNA sequence: TGTGCCAGCAGCAAAGGAGGGGCGGGAACTGAAGCTTTCTTT. The encoded protein is CASSKGGAGTEAFF.